The clone carrying this T cell receptor (beta chain) was seen ten or more times. Its matching antigen is unknown. TCRdb ran MiXCR on the RT-PCR reads and lists one entry per CDR3 protein. The top ten clones hold about an eighth of a sample with 560,000 or so distinct CDR3 sequences, around 8% of them seen once. CDR1 and CDR2 from the germline V gene are SGHAT and FQNNGV. The CDR3 spans 16 residues. V shed 3 bases and J shed 5 bases, with 14 bases lying between them. The data stem from a study of response to subunit inactivated influenza vaccine. Study-level findings and limits: Authors suggested each seasonal influenza vaccination recruits few new T cells.

This clonotype was sampled from a man aged 50-75 years who received an inactivated influenza vaccine. This material consisted of PBMCs from blood, taken roughly 24 months after vaccination. The rearrangement joins TRBV11-2 to TRBJ2-6, with D hard to call. CDR3 nucleotide sequence: TGTGCCAGCAGCTTGAACGGTATCCTAAGGGCCAACGTCCTGACTTTC. It translates to CASSLNGILRANVLTF.